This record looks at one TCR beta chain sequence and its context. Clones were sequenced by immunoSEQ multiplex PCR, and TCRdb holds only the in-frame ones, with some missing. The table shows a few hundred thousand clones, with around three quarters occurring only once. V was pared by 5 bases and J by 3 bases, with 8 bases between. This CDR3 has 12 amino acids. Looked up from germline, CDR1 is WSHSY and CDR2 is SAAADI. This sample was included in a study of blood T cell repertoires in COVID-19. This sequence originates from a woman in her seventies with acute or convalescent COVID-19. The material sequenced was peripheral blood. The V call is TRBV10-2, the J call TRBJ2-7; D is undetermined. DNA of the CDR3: TGCGCCAGCAGTCAGGCGATCTACGAGCAGTACTTC. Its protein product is CASSQAIYEQYF.